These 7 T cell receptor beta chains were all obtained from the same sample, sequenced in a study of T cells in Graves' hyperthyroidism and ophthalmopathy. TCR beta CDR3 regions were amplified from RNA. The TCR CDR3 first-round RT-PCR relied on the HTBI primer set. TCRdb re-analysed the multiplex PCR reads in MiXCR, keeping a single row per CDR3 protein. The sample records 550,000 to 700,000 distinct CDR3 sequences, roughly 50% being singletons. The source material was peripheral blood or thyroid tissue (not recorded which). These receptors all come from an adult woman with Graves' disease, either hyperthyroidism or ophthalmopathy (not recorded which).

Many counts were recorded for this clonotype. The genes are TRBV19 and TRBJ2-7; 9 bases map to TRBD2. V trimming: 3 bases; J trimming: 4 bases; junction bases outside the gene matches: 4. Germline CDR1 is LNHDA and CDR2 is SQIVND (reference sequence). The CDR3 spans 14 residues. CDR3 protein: CASSMSSGSYEQYF. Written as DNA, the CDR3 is TGTGCCAGTAGTATGAGTAGCGGGAGTTACGAGCAGTACTTC.

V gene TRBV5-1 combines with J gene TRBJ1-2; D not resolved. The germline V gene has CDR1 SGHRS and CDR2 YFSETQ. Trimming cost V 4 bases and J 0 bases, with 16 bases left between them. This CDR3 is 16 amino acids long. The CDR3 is CASSRVQADPNYGYTF. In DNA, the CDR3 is TGCGCCAGCAGCCGGGTCCAGGCCGATCCTAACTATGGCTACACCTTC.

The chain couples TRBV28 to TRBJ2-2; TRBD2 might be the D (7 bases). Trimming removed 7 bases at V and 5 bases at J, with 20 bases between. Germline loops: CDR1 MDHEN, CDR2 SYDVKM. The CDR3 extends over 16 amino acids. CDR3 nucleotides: TGTGCCAGCACCCCGGGGGGCTTGGGTAGTACCGGGGAGCTGTTTTTT. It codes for CASTPGGLGSTGELFF.

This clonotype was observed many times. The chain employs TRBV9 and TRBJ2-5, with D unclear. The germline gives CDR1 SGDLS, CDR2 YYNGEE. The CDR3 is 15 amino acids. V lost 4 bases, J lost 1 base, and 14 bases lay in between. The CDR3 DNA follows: TGTGCCAGCAGCCGCAGTCGGAGCAGCCAAGAGACCCAGTACTTC. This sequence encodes CASSRSRSSQETQYF.

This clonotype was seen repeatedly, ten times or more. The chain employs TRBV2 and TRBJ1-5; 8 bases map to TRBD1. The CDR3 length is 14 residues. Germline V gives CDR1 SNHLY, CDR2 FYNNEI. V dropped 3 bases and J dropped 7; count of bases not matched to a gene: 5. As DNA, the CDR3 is TGTGCCAGCAGTGATTCAGGGGGCAGGCAGCCCCAGCATTTT. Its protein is CASSDSGGRQPQHF.

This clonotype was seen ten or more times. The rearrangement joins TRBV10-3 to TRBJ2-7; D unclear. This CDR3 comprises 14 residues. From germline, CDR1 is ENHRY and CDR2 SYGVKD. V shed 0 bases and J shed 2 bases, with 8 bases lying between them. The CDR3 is CAISESYFTYEQYF. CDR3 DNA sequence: TGTGCCATCAGTGAGTCATACTTCACCTACGAGCAGTACTTC.

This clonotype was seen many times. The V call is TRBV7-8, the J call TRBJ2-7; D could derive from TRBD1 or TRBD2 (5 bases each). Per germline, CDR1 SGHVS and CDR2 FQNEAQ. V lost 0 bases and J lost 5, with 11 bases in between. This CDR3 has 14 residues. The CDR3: CASSLAPGPDEQYF. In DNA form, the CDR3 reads TGTGCCAGCAGCTTAGCGCCGGGACCGGACGAGCAGTACTTC.